The 23 T cell receptor beta chains below all came from one sample that was sequenced in a study of blood T cells in healthy people across ages. With a J-beta primer mix and a sample-barcoded 5' primer, a second PCR ran about 6 to 11 cycles. TCRdb ran MiXCR on the 5' RACE reads and lists one entry per CDR3 protein. The sample shows about 810,000 distinct CDR3 sequences, 35% to 40% of them seen only once. The specimen sequenced was blood. The receptors come from a man younger than 35 in good health.

This clonotype came up once. A much bigger clone sits one base away, suggesting this may be a read error. The V gene is TRBV12-3 or TRBV12-4, the J gene TRBJ2-7; 8 bases map to TRBD2. The J call may be wrong; the DNA end is better matched by TRBJ2-5. The CDR3 has 14 residues. CDR3 coding DNA: TGTGCCAGCAGTTTAGGGGCGGGAGGAAAGACCCAGTACTTC. Residues: CASSLGAGGKTQYF.

In its sample, this clonotype was seen once. This chain links TRBV9 with TRBJ1-6; D unresolved. V was cut by 1 base and J by 4 bases, with 9 bases left in between. The CDR3 covers 15 residues. The germline gives CDR1 SGDLS, CDR2 YYNGEE. CDR3: CASSVNSHYNSPLHF. Here the CDR3 DNA reads TGTGCCAGCAGCGTAAACAGCCATTATAATTCACCCCTCCACTTT.

The chain has TRBV11-2 and TRBJ2-3; no reliable D call. V was trimmed by 0 bases and J by 7 bases, leaving 14 bases between them. CDR1 is SGHAT, CDR2 FQNNGV, per germline. The CDR3 sequence is 15 residues long. This CDR3 reads CASSLDLSRKYTQYF. The CDR3 DNA sequence: TGTGCCAGCAGCTTAGATCTCTCCAGGAAATATACGCAGTATTTT. Full variable domain (missing parts from reference TRBV11-2 and TRBJ2-3): EAGVAQSPRYKIIEKRQSVAFWCNPISGHATLYWYQQILGQGPKLLIQFQNNGVVDDSQLPKDRFSAERLKGVDSTLKIQPAKLEDSAVYLCASSLDLSRKYTQYFGPGTRLTVL.

This clonotype was counted at least ten times. V is TRBV11-1 and J is TRBJ2-5; D is possibly TRBD2 (5 bases). The CDR3 length is 14 residues. Germline V gene sequence: CDR1 SGHAT, CDR2 FQDESV (reference sequence). V dropped 0 bases and J dropped 5 bases, with 10 bases sitting between them. The CDR3 is CASSLATTGETQYF. The CDR3 DNA sequence: TGTGCCAGCAGCTTAGCCACGACGGGGGAGACCCAGTACTTC.

The CDR3 loop reads CASSPPGTGMYEQYF. CDR3 sequence (DNA): TGTGCCAGCAGCCCCCCAGGGACAGGGATGTACGAGCAGTACTTC. The chain recombines TRBV7-2 with TRBJ2-7; 9 bases line up with TRBD1. Germline V gives CDR1 SGHTA, CDR2 FQGNSA. The CDR3 extends over 15 amino acids. V shed 5 bases, J shed 4 bases, and the junction held 9 bases outside the gene matches.

This clonotype was recorded a few times. This may be a read error, as it is one base from a much larger clone. The chain combines TRBV12-3 or TRBV12-4 with TRBJ2-3, with 8 bases identical to TRBD1. The V gene end was trimmed by 5 bases and the J gene end by 6 bases; junction bases not matched to a gene: 7. The CDR3 sequence is 14 residues long. In DNA form, the CDR3 reads TGTGCCAGCAGTGTGGGGACAGGATCCGATACGCAGTATTTT. Amino acids: CASSVGTGSDTQYF.

This clonotype was counted between two and nine times. The rearrangement joins TRBV28 to TRBJ1-2; D ambiguous. Trimming took off 8 bases at V and 5 bases at J, with 15 bases between the two ends. There are 13 residues in the CDR3. The germline CDR1 and CDR2 sequences are MDHEN and SYDVKM. CDR3 nucleotides: TGTGCCAGCTGTGGGCCAGCCGATTATGGCTACACCTTC. It encodes CASCGPADYGYTF.

The chain has TRBV7-3 and TRBJ2-7; 7 bases line up with TRBD1. The CDR3 length is 15 residues. The trim removed 3 bases at V and 7 bases at J, leaving 12 bases unmatched. CDR1 is SGHTA and CDR2 is FQGTGA in the germline V gene. CDR3 in DNA: TGTGCCAGCAGCTTCGTTAGGGGGCCGGCCAATGAGCAGTACTTC. It codes for CASSFVRGPANEQYF.

This clonotype was seen at least ten times. This chain uses TRBV20-1 with TRBJ2-3; tentative D call: TRBD2 (5 bases). The CDR3 spans 14 residues. The V gene lost 1 base and the J gene lost 1 base, with 9 bases spanning the gap. Germline V gene data show CDR1 as DFQATT and CDR2 as SNEGSKA (reference sequence). The CDR3 protein is CSARASIGTDTQYF. The CDR3 region has the DNA TGCAGTGCTAGAGCTAGCATCGGCACAGATACGCAGTATTTT.

This clonotype has a handful of counts. J is TRBJ1-4 and V is TRBV5-1; perhaps TRBD1 as D (5 bases). Germline lookup yields CDR1 SGHRS and CDR2 YFSETQ. V lost 2 bases and J lost 0, with 11 bases in between. The CDR3 covers 16 residues. CDR3 sequence: CASSFGTAATNEKLFF. As DNA, the CDR3 is TGCGCCAGCAGCTTCGGGACCGCCGCAACTAATGAAAAACTGTTTTTT.

This clonotype was observed a handful of times. The chain carries TRBV18 and TRBJ1-6; no clear D gene. V was pared by 4 bases and J by 4 bases, with 2 bases between. This CDR3 has 12 amino acids. Germline values: CDR1 KGHSH, CDR2 LQKENI. The CDR3 bases are TGTGCCAGCTCACAATATAATTCACCCCTCCACTTT. It codes for CASSQYNSPLHF.

This clonotype occurred a few times. The V and J genes are TRBV13 and TRBJ2-1, with 9 nucleotides matching TRBD2. The length of the CDR3 is 15 residues. With 3 bases clipped from V and 5 bases from J, the junction kept 5 bases outside the gene matches. The germline gives CDR1 PRHDT, CDR2 FYEKMQ (reference sequence). CDR3 sequence (DNA): TGTGCCAGCAGCTTTGCGGGGGGGCTAAACAATGAGCAGTTCTTC. It codes for CASSFAGGLNNEQFF. Full variable domain (missing parts from reference TRBV13 and TRBJ2-1): AAGVIQSPRHLIKEKRETATLKCYPIPRHDTVYWYQQGPGQDPQFLISFYEKMQSDKGSIPDRFSAQQFSDYHSELNMSSLELGDSALYFCASSFAGGLNNEQFFGPGTRLTVL.

The chain is built from TRBV10-2 and TRBJ1-5; D ambiguous. Trimming removed 2 bases from V and 7 bases from J, with 6 bases in between. Germline values: CDR1 WSHSY, CDR2 SAAADI. This CDR3 has 12 residues. In DNA form, the CDR3 reads TGCGCCAGCAGTGAGCGGTCCCAGCCCCAGCATTTT. Its translation is CASSERSQPQHF.

This clonotype was found once. The chain recombines TRBV4-3 with TRBJ2-4; D is perhaps TRBD1 (6 bases). Near its end, the DNA agrees better with TRBJ2-7, so the J call may be wrong. The V gene's germline CDR1 is LGHNA and CDR2 YSLEER. The CDR3 totals 15 residues. The CDR3 here is CASSQDRTAAYEQYF. The CDR3 bases are TGCGCCAGCAGCCAAGATAGGACAGCGGCCTACGAGCAGTACTTC.

As to this clonotype: Relative to the germline gene, one junction end is altered; a read error may explain this. CDR3 in amino acids: CSARDGTGGYGQYF. Written as DNA, the CDR3 is TGCAGTGCTAGAGATGGCACTGGGGGCTACGGGCAGTACTTC. This sequence joins TRBV20-1 and TRBJ2-7; TRBD1 might be the D (6 bases). Germline V gene lookup returns CDR1 DFQATT and CDR2 SNEGSKA (reference sequence). The CDR3 runs 14 residues.

Comment on this clonotype: A read error may account for a junction end that differs from germline. The chain carries TRBV3-1 and TRBJ2-3; a weak D match, TRBD2 (6 bases). CDR3 length: 17 residues. Germline V gene sequence: CDR1 LGHDT, CDR2 YNNKEL (reference sequence). The CDR3 bases are TGTGCCAGCAGCCAAGAGGGAGCGGGCCTCCCCACAGAGACGCAGTATTTT. Protein sequence: CASSQEGAGLPTETQYF.

This clonotype was seen a few times. The V and J genes are TRBV9 and TRBJ2-7, with 7 bases lining up with TRBD1. There are 14 residues in the CDR3. V lost 2 bases and J lost 2; bases outside the gene matches: 4. The germline V gene has CDR1 SGDLS and CDR2 YYNGEE. CDR3 nucleotide sequence: TGTGCCAGCAGCGTCCGGGACAGAACCTACGAGCAGTACTTC. This sequence encodes CASSVRDRTYEQYF. The entire variable domain, with the rest obtained from reference TRBV9 and TRBJ2-7, is as follows: DSGVTQTPKHLITATGQRVTLRCSPRSGDLSVYWYQQSLDQGLQFLIQYYNGEERAKGNILERFSAQQFPDLHSELNLSSLELGDSALYFCASSVRDRTYEQYFGPGTRLTVT.

In its sample, this clonotype was seen once. Its ends do not fully match the called genes, so a read error is possible. The CDR3 spells CASILTSESSYEQYF. CDR3 in DNA: TGTGCCAGCATCTTAACCAGCGAGAGCTCCTACGAGCAGTACTTC. The chain has TRBV7-2 and TRBJ2-7; D is ambiguous. CDR1 is SGHTA, CDR2 FQGNSA, per germline. The CDR3 loop spans 15 amino acids.

This clonotype was detected a few times. The chain has TRBV5-1 and TRBJ1-1; 7 bases are shared with TRBD1. Trimming at V came to 0 bases and at J to 1 base, leaving 6 bases not matched to a gene. The CDR3 is 16 residues long. CDR1 SGHRS and CDR2 YFSETQ come from the germline V gene. CDR3 nucleotides: TGCGCCAGCAGCTTGGCCGGGGACAGAGAGAACACTGAAGCTTTCTTT. Its translation is CASSLAGDRENTEAFF. Looking up the rest from reference TRBV5-1 and TRBJ1-1 gives the full variable domain: KAGVTQTPRYLIKTRGQQVTLSCSPISGHRSVSWYQQTPGQGLQFLFEYFSETQRNKGNFPGRFSGRQFSNSRSEMNVSTLELGDSALYLCASSLAGDRENTEAFFGQGTRLTVV.

The sample holds a few counts of this clonotype. This sequence joins TRBV5-1 and TRBJ1-2; 8 nucleotides align to TRBD1. Germline values: CDR1 SGHRS, CDR2 YFSETQ. The CDR3 extends over 17 amino acids. With 0 bases clipped from V and 6 bases from J, the junction kept 13 bases outside the gene matches. The CDR3 here is CASSLEQDRVHLDGYTF. CDR3 coding DNA: TGCGCCAGCAGCTTGGAACAGGACAGGGTCCACCTCGATGGCTACACCTTC.

This clonotype was observed many times. The chain combines TRBV4-2 with TRBJ2-3, with 15 bases lining up with TRBD2. The germline V gene has CDR1 LGHNA and CDR2 YNFKEQ. The V and J ends lost 0 bases and 4 bases, in that order; junction bases with no gene match: 14. CDR3 size: 21 residues. Written as DNA, the CDR3 is TGTGCCAGCAGCCAAGATCTCGCACGAGGACTAGCGGGGGGGATCGCAGATACGCAGTATTTT. Translated: CASSQDLARGLAGGIADTQYF.

The chain has TRBV5-6 and TRBJ2-1; TRBD2 might be the D (5 bases). V was clipped by 1 base and J by 9 bases, with 17 bases between them. In germline, CDR1 is SGHDT, CDR2 YYEEEE. The CDR3 covers 15 residues. The CDR3: CASSLTGLYSREQFF. CDR3 bases: TGTGCCAGCAGCTTGACGGGGTTATATAGTCGTGAGCAGTTCTTC.

This clonotype was seen at least ten times. The chain links TRBV9 to TRBJ2-6, with TRBD1 matching over 8 bases. The length of the CDR3 is 19 residues. The trim removed 3 bases at V and 0 bases at J, leaving 11 bases unmatched. CDR1 and CDR2 (germline): SGDLS, YYNGEE. CDR3 amino acids: CASSGLPGQEYSGANVLTF. In nucleotides, the CDR3 is TGTGCCAGCAGCGGACTACCGGGACAGGAGTACTCTGGGGCCAACGTCCTGACTTTC.